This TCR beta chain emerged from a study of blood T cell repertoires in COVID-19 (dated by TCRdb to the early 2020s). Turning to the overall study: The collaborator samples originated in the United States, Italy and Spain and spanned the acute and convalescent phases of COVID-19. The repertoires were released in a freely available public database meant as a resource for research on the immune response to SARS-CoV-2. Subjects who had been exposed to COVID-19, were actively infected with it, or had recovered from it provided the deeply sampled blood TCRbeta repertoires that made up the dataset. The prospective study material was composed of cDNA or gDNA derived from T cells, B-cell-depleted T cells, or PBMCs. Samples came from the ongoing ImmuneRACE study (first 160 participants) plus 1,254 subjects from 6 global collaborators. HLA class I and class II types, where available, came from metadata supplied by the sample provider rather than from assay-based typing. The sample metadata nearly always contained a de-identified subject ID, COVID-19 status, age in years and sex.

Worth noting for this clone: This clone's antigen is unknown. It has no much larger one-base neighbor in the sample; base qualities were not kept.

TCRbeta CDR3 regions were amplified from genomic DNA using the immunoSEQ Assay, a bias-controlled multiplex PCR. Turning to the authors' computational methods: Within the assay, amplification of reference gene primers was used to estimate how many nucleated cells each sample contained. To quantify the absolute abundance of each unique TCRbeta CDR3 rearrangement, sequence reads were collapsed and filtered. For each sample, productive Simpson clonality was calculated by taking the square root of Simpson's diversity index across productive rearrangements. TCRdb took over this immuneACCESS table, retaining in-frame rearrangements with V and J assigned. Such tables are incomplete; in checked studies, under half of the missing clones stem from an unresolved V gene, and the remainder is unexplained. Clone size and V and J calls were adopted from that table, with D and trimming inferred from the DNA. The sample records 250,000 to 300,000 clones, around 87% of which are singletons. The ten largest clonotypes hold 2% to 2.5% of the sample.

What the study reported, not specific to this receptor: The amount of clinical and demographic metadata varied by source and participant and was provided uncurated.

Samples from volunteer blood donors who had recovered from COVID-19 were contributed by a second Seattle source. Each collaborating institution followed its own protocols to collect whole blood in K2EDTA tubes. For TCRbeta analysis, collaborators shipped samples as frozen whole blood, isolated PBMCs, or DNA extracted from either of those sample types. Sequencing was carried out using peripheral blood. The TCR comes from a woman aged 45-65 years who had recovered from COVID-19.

The CDR3 sequence is CASSGQGTSQETQYF. The base sequence is TGTGCCAGCAGCGGCCAGGGGACTAGCCAAGAGACCCAGTACTTC. The chain uses TRBV7-2 and TRBJ2-5, and 8 junctional nucleotides match TRBD2. Its CDR3 holds 15 amino acids, cysteine through phenylalanine. CDR3 DNA is the only sequence kept; it has 45 bases, read in frame from the first base. CDR1 SGHTA and CDR2 FQGNSA were looked up in the germline V gene. Compared with germline, V lacks 5 bases and J lacks 1 base; bases without a gene match: 6.